This T cell receptor beta chain derives from a study of blood T cell repertoires in COVID-19. Study-level information: Collection of acute and convalescent COVID-19 samples took place in the United States, Italy and Spain. The analysed material was cDNA or gDNA that came from T cells, B-cell-depleted T cells, or PBMCs.

In the original processing: Reference gene primer amplification yielded estimated nucleated cell counts. Repertoires were generated with immunoSEQ multiplex PCR, while TCRdb's copy carries only in-frame clones and drops some. V and J calls and clone size are as listed in that table; D and trimming were resolved from the DNA. The sample has approximately 92,000 clones; 85% to 90% are singletons. This CDR3 is built from 14 residues. V trimming: 4 bases; J trimming: 0 bases; junction bases outside the gene matches: 2. Germline V gives CDR1 MNHEY, CDR2 SMNVEV (reference sequence). This sequence joins TRBV27 and TRBJ1-1; 7 nucleotides match TRBD1. The receptor was derived from a woman aged 60-70 years in a cohort sampled during active or convalescent COVID-19. Sequencing used peripheral blood. This CDR3 reads CASSSDRVNTEAFF. The CDR3, as DNA: TGTGCCAGCAGTTCTGACAGGGTGAACACTGAAGCTTTCTTT.